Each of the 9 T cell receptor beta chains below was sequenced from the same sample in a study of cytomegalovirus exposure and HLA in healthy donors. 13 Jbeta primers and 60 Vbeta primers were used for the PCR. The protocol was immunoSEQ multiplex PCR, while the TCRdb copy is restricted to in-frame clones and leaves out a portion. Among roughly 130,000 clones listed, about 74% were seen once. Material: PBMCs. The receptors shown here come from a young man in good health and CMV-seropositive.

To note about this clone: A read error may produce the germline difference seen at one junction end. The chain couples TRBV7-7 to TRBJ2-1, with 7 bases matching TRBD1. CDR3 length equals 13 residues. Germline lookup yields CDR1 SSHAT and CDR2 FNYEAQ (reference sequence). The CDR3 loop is CASSPGQYNEQFF. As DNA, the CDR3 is TGTGCTAGCAGCCCGGGACAGTACAATGAGCAGTTCTTC.

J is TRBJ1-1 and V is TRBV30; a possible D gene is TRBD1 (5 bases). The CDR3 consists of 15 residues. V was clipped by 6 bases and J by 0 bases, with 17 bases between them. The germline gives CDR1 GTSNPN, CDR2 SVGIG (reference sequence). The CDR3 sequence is CACTKGNFMNTEAFF. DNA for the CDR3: TGTGCCTGTACAAAGGGGAACTTCATGAACACTGAAGCTTTCTTT.

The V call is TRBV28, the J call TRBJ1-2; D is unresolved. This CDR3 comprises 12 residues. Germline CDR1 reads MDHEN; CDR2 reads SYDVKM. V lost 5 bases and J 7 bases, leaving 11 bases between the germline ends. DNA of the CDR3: TGTGCCAGCAGTGGCCCCGGGGTTGGCTACACCTTC. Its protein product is CASSGPGVGYTF.

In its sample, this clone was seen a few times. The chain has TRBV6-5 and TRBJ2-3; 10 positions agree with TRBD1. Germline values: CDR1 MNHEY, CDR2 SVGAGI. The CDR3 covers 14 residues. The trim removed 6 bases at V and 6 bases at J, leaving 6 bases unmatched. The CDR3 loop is CASSAGQGPDTQYF. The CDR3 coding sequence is TGTGCCAGCAGCGCGGGACAGGGGCCGGATACGCAGTATTTT.

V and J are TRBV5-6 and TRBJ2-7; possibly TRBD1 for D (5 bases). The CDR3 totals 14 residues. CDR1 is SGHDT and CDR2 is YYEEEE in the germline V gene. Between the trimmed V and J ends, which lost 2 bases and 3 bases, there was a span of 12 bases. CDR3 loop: CASSFKQVNYEQYF. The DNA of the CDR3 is TGTGCCAGCAGCTTTAAACAGGTTAACTACGAGCAGTACTTC.

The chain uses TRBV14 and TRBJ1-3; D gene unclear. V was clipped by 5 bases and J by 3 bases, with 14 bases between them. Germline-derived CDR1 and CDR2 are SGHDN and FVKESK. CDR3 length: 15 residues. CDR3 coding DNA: TGTGCCAGCAGCGCCGGTAATCCCCTTGGAAACACCATATATTTT. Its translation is CASSAGNPLGNTIYF.

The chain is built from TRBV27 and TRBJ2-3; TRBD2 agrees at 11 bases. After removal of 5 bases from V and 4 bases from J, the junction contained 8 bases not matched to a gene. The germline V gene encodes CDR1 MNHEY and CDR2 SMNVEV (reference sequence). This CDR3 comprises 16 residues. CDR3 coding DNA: TGTGCCAGCAGTCCGGTACTAGCGGGAGAGGCAGATACGCAGTATTTT. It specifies CASSPVLAGEADTQYF.

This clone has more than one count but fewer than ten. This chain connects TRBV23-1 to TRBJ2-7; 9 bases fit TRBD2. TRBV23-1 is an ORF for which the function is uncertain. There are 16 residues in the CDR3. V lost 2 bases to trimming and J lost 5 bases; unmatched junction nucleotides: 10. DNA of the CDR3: TGCGCCAGCAGTCAACGAAGCGGGGGGCCGGAACACGAGCAGTACTTC. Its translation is CASSQRSGGPEHEQYF.

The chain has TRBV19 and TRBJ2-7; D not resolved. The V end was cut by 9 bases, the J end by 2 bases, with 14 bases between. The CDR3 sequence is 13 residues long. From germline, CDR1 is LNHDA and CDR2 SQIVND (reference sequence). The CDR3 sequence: CASREASAYEQYF. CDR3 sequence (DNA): TGTGCCAGCAGAGAGGCGTCAGCCTACGAGCAGTACTTC. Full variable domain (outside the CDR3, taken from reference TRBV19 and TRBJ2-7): DGGITQSPKYLFRKEGQNVTLSCEQNLNHDAMYWYRQDPGQGLRLIYYSQIVNDFQKGDIAEGYSVSREKKESFPLTVTSAQKNPTAFYLCASREASAYEQYFGPGTRLTVT.